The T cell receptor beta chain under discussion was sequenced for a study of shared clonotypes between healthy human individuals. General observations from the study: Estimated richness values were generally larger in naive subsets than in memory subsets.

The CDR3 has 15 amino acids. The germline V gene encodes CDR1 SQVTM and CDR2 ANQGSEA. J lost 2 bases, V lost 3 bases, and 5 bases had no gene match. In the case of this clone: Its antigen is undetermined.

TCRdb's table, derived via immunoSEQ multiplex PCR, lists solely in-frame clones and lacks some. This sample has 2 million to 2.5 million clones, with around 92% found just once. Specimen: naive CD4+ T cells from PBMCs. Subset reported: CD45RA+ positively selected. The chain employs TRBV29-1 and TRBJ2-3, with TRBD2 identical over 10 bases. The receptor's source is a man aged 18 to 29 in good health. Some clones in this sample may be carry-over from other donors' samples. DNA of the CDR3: TGCAGCGTTGAGTGGGGGACTAGCGTCACAGATACGCAGTATTTT. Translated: CSVEWGTSVTDTQYF.